Included here is one T cell receptor beta chain sequence, with context. The antigen is unknown. The CDR3 spans 13 residues. Trimming removed 2 bases from V and 5 bases from J, with 12 bases in between. Germline lookup yields CDR1 SQVTM and CDR2 ANQGSEA. Generated by immunoSEQ multiplex PCR, the TCRdb table keeps only in-frame clones and is missing some. The sample holds fewer than 650,000 clones; roughly four fifths are singletons and the top ten take about 12%. The source of the sample is a study of shared clonotypes between healthy human individuals. General study findings and limits: The donor pool, a small one, limited the genetic and exposure-history diversity represented.

This TCR came from a woman in her 40s in good health. Some clones in this sample may be carry-over from other donors' samples. The chain uses TRBV29-1 and TRBJ2-5; D is uncertain. The sample consisted of PBMCs. DNA for the CDR3: TGCAGCGTTGAACAATCCTCACAGGAGACCCAGTACTTC. Its protein is CSVEQSSQETQYF.